This is a list of T cell receptor beta chains from one sample in a study of regulatory T cells in long-lasting Graves disease. TCRdb used MiXCR to reprocess the multiplex PCR reads, holding one entry per CDR3 protein. In the table there are under 500,000 distinct CDR3 sequences, more than 20% of which are singletons. The material was peripheral blood mononuclear cells (PBMCs), obtained when the disease was refractory, from a patient treated with antithyroid drugs. The receptors here all came from a female donor with Graves disease. Both conserved end residues are trimmed from each CDR3. Each record gives: V gene, CDR3 protein.

>TRBV30
AWSVRTGVSEQY
>TRBV27
ASSFDRNNGYT
>TRBV29-1
SVERDNQETQY
>TRBV11-2
ASSFARAGEAF
>TRBV20-1
SARGGRAESPQETQY
>TRBV18
ASSPFGTSGNTIY
>TRBV15
ATSRVSDRGGETQY
>TRBV29-1
SVESGGGYT
>TRBV28
ASSLRAPGGNQPQH
>TRBV5-8
AVGDRGLYEQY
>TRBV20-1
SANVMNTEAF
>TRBV30
AWSVLSGGNTGELF
>TRBV18
ASSPKGQGATYEQY
>TRBV6-1
ASTNVGSYEQY
>TRBV6-5
ASSYRPRGLAGLSYEQY
>TRBV7-4
ASSPGGVGGYT
>TRBV5-1
ASSPGGSRGRTEAF
>TRBV5-1
ASSYRQGGSYEQY
>TRBV10-1
ASSEPPGELF
>TRBV5-1
ASSTSTGNYYYEQY
>TRBV4-1
ASSQESGTTNYGYT
>TRBV6-1
AYSATGGETQY
>TRBV9
ASSVSGNVLT
>TRBV9
ASSVVPLIGELF
>TRBV6-1
ASTVNEKLF
>TRBV11-2
ASSLGTLSTEAF
>TRBV6-1
ASRQQNSYEQY
>TRBV5-8
ASSLGDYVIRAQY
>TRBV2
ASRKHGSLEPQH
>TRBV3-1
ASSQTDSGAIPLH
>TRBV12-3/TRBV12-4
ASSLFGGSEQF
>TRBV28
ASSYRSKGSGNTIY
>TRBV28
ASSVPGGTEAF
>TRBV25-1
ASSEYIGDEAF
>TRBV10-3
AISESPGRGRGDTEAF
>TRBV12-5
ASGLVTDPRVTNTEAF